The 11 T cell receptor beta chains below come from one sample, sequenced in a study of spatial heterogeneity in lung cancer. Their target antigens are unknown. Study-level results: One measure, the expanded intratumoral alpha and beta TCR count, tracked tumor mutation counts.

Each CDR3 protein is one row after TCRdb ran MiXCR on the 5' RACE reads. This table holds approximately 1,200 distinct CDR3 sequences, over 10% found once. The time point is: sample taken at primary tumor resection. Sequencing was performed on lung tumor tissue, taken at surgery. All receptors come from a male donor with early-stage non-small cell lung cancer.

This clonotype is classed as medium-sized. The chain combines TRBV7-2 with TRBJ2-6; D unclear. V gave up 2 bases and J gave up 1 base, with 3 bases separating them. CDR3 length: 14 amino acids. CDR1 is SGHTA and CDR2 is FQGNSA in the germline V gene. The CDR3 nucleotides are TGTGCCAGCAGCTTACGGTCTGGGGCCAACGTCCTGACTTTC. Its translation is CASSLRSGANVLTF.

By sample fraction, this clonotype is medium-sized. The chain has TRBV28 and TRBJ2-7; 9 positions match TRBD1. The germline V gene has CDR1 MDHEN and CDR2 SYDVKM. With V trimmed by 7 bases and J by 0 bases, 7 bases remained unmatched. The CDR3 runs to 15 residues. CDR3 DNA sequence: TGTGCCAGCACTTTGGGGACAGGGATCTCCTACGAGCAGTACTTC. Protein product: CASTLGTGISYEQYF.

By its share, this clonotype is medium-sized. CDR3 sequence reads: CASSPEGGLNSPLHF. The CDR3 DNA sequence: TGTGCCAGCTCACCCGAGGGAGGACTTAATTCACCCCTCCACTTT. The genes are TRBV18 and TRBJ1-6; D uncertain. This CDR3 has 15 residues. The germline V and J ends were trimmed by 3 bases and 6 bases, with 12 bases remaining between them. Per the germline V gene, CDR1 is KGHSH and CDR2 is LQKENI.

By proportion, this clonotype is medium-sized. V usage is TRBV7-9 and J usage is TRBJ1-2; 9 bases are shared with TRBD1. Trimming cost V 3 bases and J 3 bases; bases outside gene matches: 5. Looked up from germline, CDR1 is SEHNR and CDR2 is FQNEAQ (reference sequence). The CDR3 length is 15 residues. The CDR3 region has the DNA TGTGCCAGCAGCTTCACAGGGGGCCTACACTATGGCTACACCTTC. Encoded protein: CASSFTGGLHYGYTF.

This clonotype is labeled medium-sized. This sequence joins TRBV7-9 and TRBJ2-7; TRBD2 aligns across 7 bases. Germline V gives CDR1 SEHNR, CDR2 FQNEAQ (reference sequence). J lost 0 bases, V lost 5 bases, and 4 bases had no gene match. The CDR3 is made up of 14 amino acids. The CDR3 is CASSISGGSYEQYF. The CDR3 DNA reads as TGTGCCAGCAGCATCTCGGGGGGCTCCTACGAGCAGTACTTC.

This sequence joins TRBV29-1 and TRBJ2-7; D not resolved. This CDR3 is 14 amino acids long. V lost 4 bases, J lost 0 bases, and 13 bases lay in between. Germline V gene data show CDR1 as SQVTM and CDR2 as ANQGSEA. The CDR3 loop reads CSVVEASSSYEQYF. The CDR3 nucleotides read TGCAGCGTTGTTGAGGCTTCGAGCTCCTACGAGCAGTACTTC.

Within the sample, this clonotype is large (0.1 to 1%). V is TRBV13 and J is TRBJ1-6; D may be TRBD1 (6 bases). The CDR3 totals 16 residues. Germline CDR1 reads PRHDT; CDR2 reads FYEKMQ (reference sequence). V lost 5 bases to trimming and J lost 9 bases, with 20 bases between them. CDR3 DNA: TGTGCCAGCAGCACTTACAGGGAAGGGGGATTTTCACCCCTCCACTTT. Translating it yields CASSTYREGGFSPLHF.

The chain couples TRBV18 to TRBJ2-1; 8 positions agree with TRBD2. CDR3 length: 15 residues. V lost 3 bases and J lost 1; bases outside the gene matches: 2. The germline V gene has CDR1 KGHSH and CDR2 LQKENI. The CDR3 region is CASSPGGASYNEQFF. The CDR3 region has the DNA TGTGCCAGCTCACCCGGGGGGGCATCCTACAATGAGCAGTTCTTC.

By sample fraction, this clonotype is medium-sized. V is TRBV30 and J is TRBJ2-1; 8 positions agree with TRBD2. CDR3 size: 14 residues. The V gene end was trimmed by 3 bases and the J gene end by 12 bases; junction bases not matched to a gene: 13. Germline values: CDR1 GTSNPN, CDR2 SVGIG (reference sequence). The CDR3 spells CAWSPTSAGVGQFF. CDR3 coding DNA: TGTGCCTGGAGCCCGACCTCAGCGGGAGTCGGGCAGTTCTTC.

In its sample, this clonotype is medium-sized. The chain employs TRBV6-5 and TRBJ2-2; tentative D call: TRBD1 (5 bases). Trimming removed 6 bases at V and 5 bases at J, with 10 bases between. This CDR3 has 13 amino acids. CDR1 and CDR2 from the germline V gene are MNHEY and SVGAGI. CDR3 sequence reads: CASSLTETGELFF. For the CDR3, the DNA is TGTGCCAGCAGCCTGACAGAGACCGGGGAGCTGTTTTTT.

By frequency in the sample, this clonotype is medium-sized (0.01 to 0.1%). The CDR3 coding sequence is TGTGCCAGCAGCCCGACAGGGACCTACAATGAGCAGTTCTTC. Encoded protein: CASSPTGTYNEQFF. V gene TRBV7-6 combines with J gene TRBJ2-1; 7 bases align to TRBD1. The trim removed 5 bases at V and 2 bases at J, leaving 3 bases unmatched. CDR1 is SGHVS and CDR2 is FNYEAQ in the germline V gene. The CDR3 runs 14 residues.